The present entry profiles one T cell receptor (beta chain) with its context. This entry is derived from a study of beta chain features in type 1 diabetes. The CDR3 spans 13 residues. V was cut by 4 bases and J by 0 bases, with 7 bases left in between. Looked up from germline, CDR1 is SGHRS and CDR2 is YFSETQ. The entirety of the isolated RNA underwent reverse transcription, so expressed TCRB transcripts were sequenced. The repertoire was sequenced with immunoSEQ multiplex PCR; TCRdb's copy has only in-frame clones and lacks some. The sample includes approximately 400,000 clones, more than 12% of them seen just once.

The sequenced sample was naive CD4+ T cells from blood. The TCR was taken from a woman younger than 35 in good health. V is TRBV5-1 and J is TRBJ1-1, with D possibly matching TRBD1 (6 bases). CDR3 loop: CASSAGVNTEAFF. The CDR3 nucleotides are TGCGCCAGCAGCGCAGGGGTGAACACTGAAGCTTTCTTT.